Listed below are T cell receptor beta chains from one sample, sequenced in a study of shared clonotypes between healthy human individuals. Here immunoSEQ multiplex PCR was the method, and the copy in TCRdb shows in-frame clones only, minus some. Of 700,000 or so clones listed, roughly 70% were seen once; the top ten hold 1.8%. Sequencing was done on a sample of memory CD4+ T cells sorted from blood. These receptors were obtained from a woman aged 25-40 years in good health. Both conserved end residues are part of each CDR3. A D gene is named only where the DNA matches it firmly. Only part of the rows carry a size: once, few, many, or a class if the clone is expanded.

V	size	J	D	CDR3	DNA
TRBV2	NA	TRBJ2-3	TRBD2	CASSRLAGGPDTQYF	TGTGCCAGCAGCAGACTAGCGGGAGGCCCAGATACGCAGTATTTT
TRBV6-6	once	TRBJ1-5	NA	CASSYSFQAGNQPQHF	TGTGCCAGCAGTTACTCGTTCCAGGCTGGGAATCAGCCCCAGCATTTT
TRBV28	few	TRBJ1-1	TRBD1	CASSPPTGVSEAFF	TGTGCCAGCAGTCCCCCAACAGGGGTAAGTGAAGCTTTCTTT
TRBV9	NA	TRBJ2-1	NA	CASSTDLYNEQFF	TGTGCCAGCAGCACAGACCTTTACAATGAGCAGTTCTTC
TRBV10-2	NA	TRBJ2-3	TRBD2	CASTDPIGLAETDTQYF	TGCGCCAGTACAGATCCCATAGGACTAGCGGAAACAGATACGCAGTATTTT
TRBV6-4	few	TRBJ2-1	TRBD1	CASSRTGRNEQFF	TGTGCCAGCAGTCGGACAGGGCGCAATGAGCAGTTCTTC
TRBV5-4	NA	TRBJ2-5	NA	CASSWRPLGGAQETQYF	TGTGCCAGCAGCTGGAGGCCGCTAGGGGGGGCGCAGGAGACCCAGTACTTC
TRBV2	NA	TRBJ1-5	NA	CASTLPGRVGNQPQHF	TGTGCCAGCACGTTGCCAGGTAGAGTGGGCAATCAGCCCCAGCATTTT
TRBV6-5	NA	TRBJ1-1	NA	CASSYSYKGRLEAFF	TGTGCCAGCAGTTACTCGTACAAGGGACGCCTTGAAGCTTTCTTT
TRBV5-1	NA	TRBJ1-5	TRBD1	CASSLGTGFNQPQHF	TGCGCCAGCAGCTTGGGGACAGGGTTCAATCAGCCCCAGCATTTT
TRBV4-1	NA	TRBJ2-2	TRBD2	CASSQEPSGRANTGELFF	TGCGCCAGCAGCCAAGAGCCCAGCGGGAGGGCGAACACCGGGGAGCTGTTTTTT
TRBV28	NA	TRBJ1-3	TRBD1	CASSLWTGQGSGNTIYF	TGTGCCAGCAGTTTATGGACGGGACAGGGTTCCGGAAACACCATATATTTT
TRBV2	NA	TRBJ1-1	NA	CASSGSYGLKNTEAFF	TGTGCCAGCAGTGGTTCGTACGGGCTAAAGAACACTGAAGCTTTCTTT
TRBV6-1	NA	TRBJ1-4	NA	CASRRMVGEKLFF	TGTGCCAGCAGGAGGATGGTCGGGGAAAAACTGTTTTTT
TRBV4-1	NA	TRBJ2-7	TRBD1	CASSLGTDREYFEQYF	TGCGCCAGCAGCCTCGGGACGGACAGGGAATACTTCGAGCAGTACTTC
TRBV5-1	many	TRBJ2-3	TRBD1	CASSSPTGADTQYF	TGCGCCAGCAGCAGCCCGACAGGGGCAGATACGCAGTATTTT
TRBV7-8	NA	TRBJ2-7	NA	CASSLERLTYEQYF	TGTGCCAGCAGCTTAGAGCGACTAACCTACGAGCAGTACTTC
TRBV29-1	NA	TRBJ2-7	TRBD2	CSVVLAGEYEQYF	TGCAGCGTCGTACTAGCGGGAGAGTACGAGCAGTACTTC
TRBV7-3	NA	TRBJ2-2	NA	CASSLTVTGELFF	TGTGCCAGCAGCTTAACGGTTACCGGGGAGCTGTTTTTT
TRBV13	few	TRBJ2-7	NA	CASSLSGETSYEQYF	TGTGCCAGCAGCTTATCGGGAGAGACCTCCTACGAGCAGTACTTC
TRBV28	NA	TRBJ2-1	TRBD2	CASSPHSGSGNEQFF	TGTGCCAGCAGTCCCCATAGCGGGAGCGGCAATGAGCAGTTCTTC
TRBV21-1	once	TRBJ2-6	NA	CASSKAGANVLTF	TGTGCCAGCAGCAAAGCTGGGGCCAACGTCCTGACTTTC